This TCR beta chain was obtained from a study of T cell changes during pregnancy in multiple sclerosis. The V gene lost 6 bases and the J gene lost 6 bases, with 21 bases spanning the gap. The CDR3 is 15 residues long. From germline, CDR1 is KGHSH and CDR2 LQKENI. Produced via immunoSEQ multiplex PCR; TCRdb's table is partial and in-frame only. Of tens of thousands of clones listed, around 90% are singletons. The source of this sequence is a female donor with multiple sclerosis, enrolled in a pregnancy study. The sample here was CD4+ T cells from peripheral blood mononuclear cells, taken in the third trimester of pregnancy. V and J are TRBV18 and TRBJ2-7, with a tentative D call TRBD2 (6 bases). CDR3 amino acids: CASSSNGGAWGEQYF. The DNA of the CDR3 is TGTGCCAGCTCCTCAAACGGAGGGGCTTGGGGCGAGCAGTACTTC.